These 13 T cell receptor beta chains were all obtained from the same sample, sequenced in a study of blood T cell repertoires in COVID-19. Libraries were prepared by immunoSEQ multiplex PCR; TCRdb keeps only in-frame clonotypes and omits some of them. The sample holds over 150,000 clones; roughly nine tenths are singletons and the top ten take around 20%. The specimen was peripheral blood. All receptors derive from a man between 70 and 80 years old with active or convalescent COVID-19.

This chain links TRBV7-8 with TRBJ2-1; no firm D call. Trimming cost V 4 bases and J 0 bases, with 10 bases left between them. Per germline, CDR1 SGHVS and CDR2 FQNEAQ. The CDR3 consists of 15 residues. The DNA for the CDR3 is TGTGCCAGCAGCTCCCGCCAAGCCTCCTACAATGAGCAGTTCTTC. Its protein is CASSSRQASYNEQFF.

V usage is TRBV11-2 and J usage is TRBJ2-7, with D possibly matching TRBD2 (6 bases). The CDR3 covers 13 residues. The V end lost 3 bases, the J end lost 7 bases, and 13 bases lay between the germline ends. Germline V CDR1 and CDR2: SGHAT, FQNNGV. In DNA, the CDR3 is TGTGCCAGCAGCTTGTTGGCGGAGGGAGAGCAGTACTTC. This sequence encodes CASSLLAEGEQYF.

This clone was counted at least ten times. The chain joins TRBV6-5 to TRBJ2-1; possible D gene TRBD2, 6 bases. CDR3 length equals 14 residues. Germline values: CDR1 MNHEY, CDR2 SVGAGI. Trimming shortened V by 8 bases and J by 7 bases, and 18 bases separated the two germline ends. The CDR3 loop is CASALGGARNEQFF. CDR3 coding DNA: TGTGCCAGCGCCCTTGGAGGGGCTAGGAATGAGCAGTTCTTC.

The V gene is TRBV28, the J gene TRBJ1-2, with unresolved D. CDR3 size: 14 residues. Germline CDR1 reads MDHEN; CDR2 reads SYDVKM. Trimming took 1 base from V and 8 from J, leaving 14 bases between them. The CDR3 protein is CASSLLSGLGGYTF. As DNA, the CDR3 is TGTGCCAGCAGTTTATTGTCGGGGTTAGGGGGCTACACCTTC.

This chain links TRBV12-3 or TRBV12-4 with TRBJ2-7; a possible D gene is TRBD1 (5 bases). V shed 7 bases and J shed 6 bases, with 10 bases lying between them. The CDR3 spans 11 residues. Here the CDR3 DNA reads TGTGCCAGCACCCAGGGCTCCGAGCAGTACTTC. Amino acids: CASTQGSEQYF.

The chain recombines TRBV19 with TRBJ1-6; 11 nucleotides align to TRBD1. V lost 6 bases to trimming and J lost 3 bases; unmatched junction nucleotides: 7. The CDR3 sequence is 17 residues long. Germline V gives CDR1 LNHDA, CDR2 SQIVND (reference sequence). CDR3 protein: CASRAGTGGFYNSPLHF. Here the CDR3 DNA reads TGTGCCAGTAGAGCCGGGACAGGGGGTTTCTATAATTCACCCCTCCACTTT.

V is TRBV7-8 and J is TRBJ1-4; 8 nucleotides align to TRBD1. J was trimmed by 4 bases and V by 5 bases; bases with no gene match: 3. CDR3 length equals 14 residues. Germline-derived CDR1 and CDR2 are SGHVS and FQNEAQ. The chain's CDR3 is CASSPGQDNEKLFF. The DNA of the CDR3 is TGTGCCAGCAGCCCGGGACAGGATAATGAAAAACTGTTTTTT.

This chain connects TRBV11-2 to TRBJ2-3, with D perhaps matching TRBD2 (6 bases). Trimming shortened V by 1 base and J by 8 bases, and 16 bases separated the two germline ends. The CDR3 sequence is 15 residues long. Germline V gene lookup returns CDR1 SGHAT and CDR2 FQNNGV. This CDR3 is CASSLVSGEVVTQYF. CDR3 sequence (DNA): TGTGCCAGCAGCTTAGTCTCTGGGGAGGTGGTTACGCAGTATTTT. The full variable domain, completed using reference TRBV11-2 and TRBJ2-3, is EAGVAQSPRYKIIEKRQSVAFWCNPISGHATLYWYQQILGQGPKLLIQFQNNGVVDDSQLPKDRFSAERLKGVDSTLKIQPAKLEDSAVYLCASSLVSGEVVTQYFGPGTRLTVL.

This chain links TRBV19 with TRBJ2-7, with 8 bases that match TRBD2. The CDR3 sequence is 14 residues long. V gave up 5 bases and J gave up 0 bases; unmatched junction bases: 3. The V gene's germline CDR1 is LNHDA and CDR2 SQIVND (reference sequence). The CDR3 DNA follows: TGTGCCAGTAGTGATAGCGGGACCTCCTACGAGCAGTACTTC. Its translation: CASSDSGTSYEQYF.

The chain has TRBV7-2 and TRBJ1-5; TRBD1 might be the D (6 bases). From germline, CDR1 is SGHTA and CDR2 FQGNSA. This CDR3 has 14 residues. The V and J ends lost 5 bases and 2 bases respectively, with 10 bases between them. The CDR3 sequence: CASSQGRGNQPQHF. CDR3 DNA: TGTGCCAGCAGCCAGGGGAGGGGCAATCAGCCCCAGCATTTT.

The chain carries TRBV28 and TRBJ1-2; no reliable D call. The CDR3 runs to 14 residues. The germline V gene has CDR1 MDHEN and CDR2 SYDVKM. V was trimmed by 7 bases and J by 2 bases, leaving 14 bases between them. The DNA of the CDR3 is TGTGCCAGCACGAGCGGGCCCCAGAACTATGGCTACACCTTC. Its protein is CASTSGPQNYGYTF.

This chain joins TRBV29-1 and TRBJ1-2; D gene unclear. V shed 7 bases and J shed 4 bases, with 16 bases lying between them. This CDR3 spans 13 amino acids. Germline-derived CDR1 and CDR2 are SQVTM and ANQGSEA. The CDR3 DNA is TGCAGCGCCGTGGGAGGGTATGGCTATGGCTACACCTTC. It codes for CSAVGGYGYGYTF. Together with reference TRBV29-1 and TRBJ1-2, the CDR3 gives the full variable domain: SAVISQKPSRDICQRGTSLTIQCQVDSQVTMMFWYRQQPGQSLTLIATANQGSEATYESGFVIDKFPISRPNLTFSTLTVSNMSPEDSSIYLCSAVGGYGYGYTFGSGTRLTVV.

The chain combines TRBV3-1 (or the pseudogene TRBV3-2) with TRBJ2-1; possibly TRBD1 for D (6 bases). The CDR3 contains 17 residues. Germline CDR1 LGHDT, CDR2 YNNKEL (reference sequence). V lost 0 bases and J lost 9, with 21 bases in between. CDR3 nucleotide sequence: TGTGCCAGCAGCCAAGATAAGGGGCCAACAGGGCTCGGTGAGCAGTTCTTC. Translating it yields CASSQDKGPTGLGEQFF.